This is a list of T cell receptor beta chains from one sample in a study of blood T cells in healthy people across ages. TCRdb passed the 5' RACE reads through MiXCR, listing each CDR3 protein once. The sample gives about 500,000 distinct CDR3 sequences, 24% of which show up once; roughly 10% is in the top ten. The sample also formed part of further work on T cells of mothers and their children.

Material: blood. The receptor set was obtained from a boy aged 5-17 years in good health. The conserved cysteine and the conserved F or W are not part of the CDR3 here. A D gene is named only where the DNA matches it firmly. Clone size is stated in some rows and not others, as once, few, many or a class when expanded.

CDR3aa: ASKEGADEKLF; v_gene: TRBV25-1; abundance: few; j_gene: TRBJ1-4; d_gene: TRBD1
CDR3aa: ASRTGGGEQY; v_gene: TRBV27; abundance: NA; j_gene: NA; d_gene: TRBD1
CDR3aa: ASRTGTGATYGNNSPLH; v_gene: TRBV28; abundance: NA; j_gene: TRBJ1-6; d_gene: TRBD1
CDR3aa: ASSQGRAVSNEQF; v_gene: TRBV3-1; abundance: few; j_gene: TRBJ2-1; d_gene: NA
CDR3aa: ASRIDLNTGELF; v_gene: TRBV5-8; abundance: NA; j_gene: TRBJ2-2; d_gene: NA
CDR3aa: ASSLWDRGANEQF; v_gene: TRBV12-3/TRBV12-4; abundance: few; j_gene: TRBJ2-1; d_gene: TRBD1
CDR3aa: ASSQDRGRAWDEQF; v_gene: TRBV4-3; abundance: medium-sized; j_gene: TRBJ2-1; d_gene: TRBD2
CDR3aa: ASSWSPDYGYT; v_gene: TRBV19; abundance: NA; j_gene: TRBJ1-2; d_gene: NA
CDR3aa: ASSILRDGPSSLH; v_gene: TRBV28; abundance: NA; j_gene: TRBJ1-6; d_gene: NA
CDR3aa: ATSRAAGGGTDTQY; v_gene: TRBV15; abundance: NA; j_gene: TRBJ2-3; d_gene: TRBD2
CDR3aa: ASSSIPLPSGGSDTQY; v_gene: TRBV12-3/TRBV12-4; abundance: NA; j_gene: TRBJ2-3; d_gene: TRBD2
CDR3aa: ASSWTSGLGNEQF; v_gene: TRBV5-1; abundance: NA; j_gene: TRBJ2-1; d_gene: TRBD2
CDR3aa: ASSSGPQETQY; v_gene: TRBV7-9; abundance: many; j_gene: TRBJ2-5; d_gene: NA
CDR3aa: SAPEAF; v_gene: TRBV20-1; abundance: few; j_gene: TRBJ1-1; d_gene: NA
CDR3aa: ASSKDLAGGSYEQY; v_gene: TRBV21-1; abundance: NA; j_gene: NA; d_gene: NA
CDR3aa: ASSLAGTGGNYGYT; v_gene: TRBV12-3/TRBV12-4; abundance: NA; j_gene: TRBJ1-2; d_gene: TRBD1
CDR3aa: SVAGTSSSYNEQF; v_gene: TRBV29-1; abundance: NA; j_gene: TRBJ2-1; d_gene: NA
CDR3aa: ASSSRGEQF; v_gene: TRBV5-1; abundance: NA; j_gene: TRBJ2-1; d_gene: NA
CDR3aa: ASSLGAGGKDEQF; v_gene: TRBV27; abundance: few; j_gene: TRBJ2-1; d_gene: TRBD2
CDR3aa: SAEEFPEAF; v_gene: TRBV20-1; abundance: NA; j_gene: TRBJ1-1; d_gene: NA
CDR3aa: ASRPGTGIYEQY; v_gene: TRBV6-5; abundance: NA; j_gene: TRBJ2-7; d_gene: TRBD1
CDR3aa: SAKGGGPNTEAL; v_gene: TRBV20-1; abundance: NA; j_gene: TRBJ1-1; d_gene: TRBD1
CDR3aa: ASSLDPGITGDTQY; v_gene: TRBV11-2; abundance: NA; j_gene: TRBJ2-3; d_gene: NA
CDR3aa: ASSSSSLGTDTQY; v_gene: TRBV3-1; abundance: NA; j_gene: TRBJ2-3; d_gene: NA
CDR3aa: ASSEQGGRAYEQY; v_gene: TRBV2; abundance: once; j_gene: TRBJ2-7; d_gene: TRBD2
CDR3aa: ASSWVPSGEYNEQF; v_gene: TRBV6-9; abundance: few; j_gene: TRBJ2-1; d_gene: NA
CDR3aa: ASSVGSGLLINEQF; v_gene: TRBV9; abundance: few; j_gene: TRBJ2-1; d_gene: NA
CDR3aa: ASSLPTIDTQY; v_gene: TRBV7-9; abundance: NA; j_gene: TRBJ2-3; d_gene: NA
CDR3aa: SVDRAPQYATNEKLF; v_gene: TRBV29-1; abundance: NA; j_gene: TRBJ1-4; d_gene: NA
CDR3aa: AISERGVEAF; v_gene: TRBV10-3; abundance: NA; j_gene: TRBJ1-1; d_gene: NA
CDR3aa: ASSLFPGGQPTNTEAF; v_gene: TRBV7-2; abundance: NA; j_gene: TRBJ1-1; d_gene: NA
CDR3aa: VSSQGRAEAF; v_gene: TRBV4-2; abundance: NA; j_gene: TRBJ1-1; d_gene: NA
CDR3aa: ASSRNGGTGSYEQY; v_gene: TRBV7-2; abundance: few; j_gene: TRBJ2-7; d_gene: TRBD2
CDR3aa: ASSPSGQGYNEQF; v_gene: TRBV27; abundance: few; j_gene: TRBJ2-1; d_gene: TRBD1
CDR3aa: ASSYSRRTDNYGYT; v_gene: TRBV6-5; abundance: few; j_gene: TRBJ1-2; d_gene: NA
CDR3aa: SARRLAAGTDTQY; v_gene: TRBV20-1; abundance: NA; j_gene: TRBJ2-3; d_gene: NA
CDR3aa: ASSLATGPQETQY; v_gene: TRBV5-1; abundance: NA; j_gene: TRBJ2-5; d_gene: NA
CDR3aa: ASSYSGSGNQPQH; v_gene: TRBV6-5; abundance: few; j_gene: TRBJ1-5; d_gene: NA